The 24 T cell receptor beta chains below all came from one sample that was sequenced in a study of cytomegalovirus exposure and HLA in healthy donors. PCR was performed using 60 Vbeta and 13 Jbeta primers. Repertoires were generated with immunoSEQ multiplex PCR, while TCRdb's copy carries only in-frame clones and drops some. This table holds over 150,000 clones, 60% to 85% found once. Sequences were obtained from PBMCs. Source of these receptors: a woman aged 45 to 65 in good health and CMV-seropositive.

The rearrangement joins TRBV19 to TRBJ2-7; D may be TRBD2 (5 bases). V was pared by 3 bases and J by 3 bases, with 12 bases between. Per germline, CDR1 LNHDA and CDR2 SQIVND (reference sequence). The CDR3 consists of 14 residues. The chain's CDR3 is CASSILQGSYEQYF. The CDR3 DNA follows: TGTGCCAGTAGTATTTTACAAGGGAGCTACGAGCAGTACTTC. The whole variable domain, filled in from reference TRBV19 and TRBJ2-7, reads DGGITQSPKYLFRKEGQNVTLSCEQNLNHDAMYWYRQDPGQGLRLIYYSQIVNDFQKGDIAEGYSVSREKKESFPLTVTSAQKNPTAFYLCASSILQGSYEQYFGPGTRLTVT.

This clone came up a few times. The chain links TRBV14 to TRBJ2-3; D unresolved. CDR3 length equals 15 residues. Per the germline V gene, CDR1 is SGHDN and CDR2 is FVKESK. The V gene lost 2 bases and the J gene lost 2 bases, with 11 bases spanning the gap. This chain's CDR3 is CASSQLPGITDTQYF. The DNA of the CDR3 is TGTGCCAGCAGCCAACTCCCGGGTATCACAGATACGCAGTATTTT.

The CDR3 here is CASSPPGYGYTF. CDR3 bases: TGTGCCAGCAGCCCCCCCGGGTATGGCTACACCTTC. The chain uses TRBV5-4 and TRBJ1-2; D is unresolved. V lost 4 bases and J 5 bases, leaving 9 bases between the germline ends. CDR1 is SGHNT and CDR2 is YYREEE in the germline V gene (reference sequence). The CDR3 is made up of 12 amino acids.

The gene calls are TRBV7-2 and TRBJ2-3; maybe TRBD2 (5 bases). The CDR3 covers 14 residues. CDR1 is SGHTA and CDR2 is FQGNSA in the germline V gene. The V gene lost 5 bases and the J gene lost 2 bases, with 11 bases spanning the gap. The DNA for the CDR3 is TGTGCCAGCAGCACCCGGACTTTCACAGATACGCAGTATTTT. This encodes CASSTRTFTDTQYF.

The V gene is TRBV7-3, the J gene TRBJ2-1, with D possibly TRBD2 on 5 matching bases. CDR1 and CDR2 from the germline V gene are SGHTA and FQGTGA. This CDR3 contains 14 residues. Trimming removed 3 bases from V and 3 bases from J, with 9 bases in between. CDR3 protein: CASSFRGDYNEQFF. CDR3 bases: TGTGCCAGCAGCTTCCGGGGAGACTACAATGAGCAGTTCTTC.

The gene calls are TRBV5-1 and TRBJ1-1; D is ambiguous. V was clipped by 6 bases and J by 1 base, with 10 bases between them. The germline gives CDR1 SGHRS, CDR2 YFSETQ. The CDR3 is 13 residues long. The CDR3 DNA is TGCGCCAGCAACCCGAACTCGAACACTGAAGCTTTCTTT. The encoded protein is CASNPNSNTEAFF.

This clone has only one observation. CDR3 nucleotides: TGTGCCAGCAGCCACACAGGGAACTATGGCTACACCTTC. Translation gives CASSHTGNYGYTF. The V gene is TRBV11-2, the J gene TRBJ1-2, with D maybe TRBD1 (6 bases). Germline loops: CDR1 SGHAT, CDR2 FQNNGV. This CDR3 contains 13 residues. V was pared by 5 bases and J by 2 bases, with 9 bases between.

This rearrangement joins TRBV12-5 to TRBJ1-1; possible D gene TRBD1, 5 bases. Trimming stripped 8 bases from V and 5 bases from J, with 15 bases between. The CDR3 is made up of 13 amino acids. Germline CDR1 reads LGHNT; CDR2 reads FRNRAP. CDR3 sequence reads: CASFRDSGTEAFF. CDR3 bases: TGTGCTAGTTTCAGGGATTCTGGGACTGAAGCTTTCTTT.

The chain is built from TRBV20-1 and TRBJ2-1; D is perhaps TRBD2 (5 bases). CDR3 length equals 11 residues. Germline CDR1 and CDR2: DFQATT and SNEGSKA (reference sequence). V lost 5 bases and J 7 bases, leaving 9 bases between the germline ends. The DNA of the CDR3 is TGCAGTGCTTGGGAGCGGAATGAGCAGTTCTTC. It codes for CSAWERNEQFF.

This chain connects TRBV6-1 to TRBJ2-1; no firm D call. The CDR3 is made up of 12 amino acids. Germline CDR1 MNHNS, CDR2 SASEGT. Trimming took off 6 bases at V and 6 bases at J, with 9 bases between the two ends. In DNA form, the CDR3 reads TGTGCCAGCAGATGGCCCTCCAATGAGCAGTTCTTC. The encoded protein is CASRWPSNEQFF.

Note on this clone: The germline gene is not matched at one end of the junction; a read error may be the cause. V and J are TRBV7-8 and TRBJ2-7; a weak D match, TRBD2 (5 bases). Germline V gene sequence: CDR1 SGHVS, CDR2 FQNEAQ. The CDR3 covers 12 residues. This CDR3 reads CSSGGSSYEQYF. As DNA, the CDR3 is TGCTCCAGCGGCGGCTCCTCCTACGAGCAGTACTTC.

With respect to this clone: The junction differs from germline at one of its ends, possibly a read error. This chain connects TRBV2 to TRBJ2-4, with TRBD2 matching 10 bases. Germline V CDR1 and CDR2: SNHLY, FYNNEI. This CDR3 is built from 18 residues. The CDR3 loop is CASSALGRTSGAKNSQYF. CDR3 coding DNA: TGTGCCAGCAGTGCCCTTGGGAGGACTAGCGGAGCCAAAAACAGTCAGTACTTC.

In this sample, this clone turned up a few times. V usage is TRBV7-8 and J usage is TRBJ2-7; 8 bases line up with TRBD1. The CDR3 contains 14 residues. Germline CDR1 is SGHVS and CDR2 is FQNEAQ. V lost 4 bases, J lost 6 bases, and 8 bases stayed unmatched. The CDR3 sequence: CASSSGQEASEQYF. The CDR3 region has the DNA TGTGCCAGCAGCTCGGGACAGGAGGCTTCCGAGCAGTACTTC.

Only a few counts were recorded for this clone. The chain uses TRBV10-3 and TRBJ2-1; TRBD2 aligns across 11 bases. The CDR3 length is 17 residues. J was trimmed by 1 base and V by 2 bases; bases with no gene match: 4. The germline gives CDR1 ENHRY, CDR2 SYGVKD. In nucleotides, the CDR3 is TGTGCCATCAGTGAGAGAACTAGCGGGGGTTCCTACAATGAGCAGTTCTTC. Its protein product is CAISERTSGGSYNEQFF.

V and J are TRBV6-5 and TRBJ1-4; 9 bases map to TRBD1. The germline CDR1 and CDR2 sequences are MNHEY and SVGAGI. The CDR3 consists of 16 residues. V dropped 4 bases and J dropped 6; count of bases not matched to a gene: 9. The CDR3: CASSSRMGQGDEKLFF. The DNA of the CDR3 is TGTGCCAGCAGTTCTCGAATGGGACAGGGTGATGAAAAACTGTTTTTT.

The V gene is TRBV7-3, the J gene TRBJ2-1; D may be TRBD1 (6 bases). This CDR3 region has 14 residues. Germline V gene lookup returns CDR1 SGHTA and CDR2 FQGTGA. The V end was cut by 5 bases, the J end by 5 bases, with 13 bases between. The CDR3 spells CASSIHRDNNEQFF. The CDR3 coding sequence is TGTGCCAGCAGCATACACCGGGACAACAATGAGCAGTTCTTC.

The rearrangement joins TRBV7-8 to TRBJ2-1; possible D gene TRBD2, 5 bases. Looked up from germline, CDR1 is SGHVS and CDR2 is FQNEAQ. The CDR3 contains 13 residues. Trimming removed 4 bases at V and 10 bases at J, with 14 bases between. CDR3: CASSYGGLGEQFF. CDR3 nucleotide sequence: TGTGCCAGCAGCTATGGCGGGCTAGGAGAGCAGTTCTTC.

The chain combines TRBV28 with TRBJ1-2; 7 bases agree with TRBD1. The CDR3 totals 15 residues. Germline V gene lookup returns CDR1 MDHEN and CDR2 SYDVKM. Trimming removed 7 bases from V and 4 bases from J; junction bases left unmatched: 12. As DNA, the CDR3 is TGTGCCAGCACCTGGGGACAGCCCGGGGGCTATGGCTACACCTTC. Its translation: CASTWGQPGGYGYTF.

The chain links TRBV23-1 to TRBJ2-4; 7 nucleotides match TRBD1. TRBV23-1 is an open reading frame, and its role is uncertain. The V segment lost 4 bases and the J segment 1 base; nucleotides outside the gene matches: 7. The CDR3 loop spans 16 amino acids. CDR3: CASSPTLDRAKNIQYF. CDR3 nucleotide sequence: TGCGCCAGCAGTCCAACCTTGGACAGGGCCAAAAACATTCAGTACTTC.

The rearrangement joins TRBV5-1 to TRBJ2-2; D perhaps matches TRBD2 (6 bases). V was cut by 1 base and J by 1 base, with 11 bases left in between. CDR3 length: 16 amino acids. Germline values: CDR1 SGHRS, CDR2 YFSETQ. CDR3 in amino acids: CASSLIAGLNTGELFF. The CDR3 DNA reads TGCGCCAGCAGCTTGATCGCGGGGCTGAACACCGGGGAGCTGTTTTTT.

V gene TRBV7-2 combines with J gene TRBJ1-1, with 8 bases lining up with TRBD1. Germline assignment: CDR1 SGHTA and CDR2 FQGNSA. This CDR3 comprises 16 residues. J lost 0 bases, V lost 2 bases, and 5 bases had no gene match. Here the CDR3 reads CASSLQQGVLNTEAFF. Here the CDR3 DNA reads TGTGCCAGCAGCTTACAACAGGGGGTTTTGAACACTGAAGCTTTCTTT.

This chain connects TRBV11-2 to TRBJ1-2, with 8 bases that match TRBD1. The CDR3 sequence is 15 residues long. J was trimmed by 3 bases and V by 4 bases; bases with no gene match: 7. Germline V CDR1 and CDR2: SGHAT, FQNNGV. The CDR3 DNA reads as TGTGCCAGCAGCTCCCGAAGGACAGGGTACTATGGCTACACCTTC. Translation: CASSSRRTGYYGYTF.

This clone was detected only once. This chain uses TRBV5-3 with TRBJ1-5; D uncertain. TRBV5-3 is given ORF status, its function remaining uncertain. V was trimmed by 4 bases and J by 5 bases, leaving 16 bases between them. This CDR3 has 15 amino acids. Here the CDR3 reads CARSVSRPGDQPQHF. The CDR3 DNA follows: TGTGCCAGAAGCGTGAGCAGGCCGGGAGATCAGCCCCAGCATTTT.

The V and J genes are TRBV19 and TRBJ2-3; 7 bases are a match to TRBD2. The CDR3 consists of 14 residues. From germline, CDR1 is LNHDA and CDR2 SQIVND (reference sequence). V gave up 10 bases and J gave up 2 bases; unmatched junction bases: 9. CDR3 sequence: CATRRELLTDTQYF. The CDR3 DNA sequence: TGTGCCACTCGGCGGGAGCTTCTCACAGATACGCAGTATTTT. Combining the CDR3 with reference TRBV19 and TRBJ2-3 gives the whole variable domain DGGITQSPKYLFRKEGQNVTLSCEQNLNHDAMYWYRQDPGQGLRLIYYSQIVNDFQKGDIAEGYSVSREKKESFPLTVTSAQKNPTAFYLCATRRELLTDTQYFGPGTRLTVL.